This T cell receptor (beta chain) was captured in a study of cytotoxic CD8 clonotypes in ibrutinib-treated CLL (dated by TCRdb to the early 2020s). About the study as a whole: The cohort included around 15 treatment-naive and under 13 relapsed/refractory patients; about 18 were IGHV unmutated. Partial responses were observed in around 25 patients and complete responses in 2; after a median follow-up of roughly 62 months, remission was maintained in 14 patients and progression was observed in some 12. Cryopreserved peripheral blood mononuclear cells were collected before treatment, at response, and at either disease progression or sustained remission. Every remission and progressive disease sample was obtained while ibrutinib was still being received by the patients. Of the 70 to 90 people in the trial, roughly 27 had longitudinal samples available. On average, each sample yielded around 230,000 productive templates and tens of thousands of productive rearrangements. Response samples were taken after a median of roughly 12 months on treatment, ranging from about 6 to 36 months.

Trimming costs V 1 base and J 0 bases, and their ends lie 13 bases apart. The germline V gene (reference sequence) supplies CDR1 SEHNR and CDR2 FQNEAQ. The CDR3, from cysteine to phenylalanine, totals 16 residues. The sequence is cut down to CDR3 DNA, 48 bases in frame from base 1. A MiSeq instrument was used for deep resolution sequencing, which targeted depths ranging from 1 in 1 million up to 1 in 200,000 T cells, with coverage averaging 10x for each clonotype. The immunoSEQ hsTCRB Kit was used to generate TCR beta libraries. The published analysis was carried out like this. The data were analyzed with ImmunoSEQ Analyzer and ImmunoSEQ Data Assistant, and V, D and J gene assignments followed IMGT definitions. Clonality was computed as one minus normalized Shannon entropy of productive rearrangement frequencies, ranging from 0 to 1. Only overrepresented clonotypes making up at least 0.05% of the repertoire of each patient were included in the public clonotype analysis. Thirteen age-matched healthy donor repertoires from immuneACCESS were used as controls for clonality. Drawn from immuneACCESS, this table holds only the in-frame rearrangements with V and J called that TCRdb kept. Clones are partly lost; checked studies trace under half to an unresolved V gene and leave the rest unexplained. V and J calls and clone size are those listed in that table; D and trimming were worked out from the DNA. The sample table records 75,000 to 80,000 clones; 70% to 90% of these occur just once. Together, the top ten hold 35% to 45% of the sample.

Results and caveats for the whole study, not just this receptor: Lymph node repertoires were not examined, and the timing of sampling was not matched between patients in sustained remission and those whose disease progressed. At ibrutinib response clonality went up, during sustained remission it held steady, and at progression it dropped back toward baseline. Baseline clonality exceeded that of age-matched healthy donors and correlated strongly with circulating CD8+ T-cell counts. Public clonotypes were found to be uncommon and were observed to contract or remain stable during treatment; the increase in clonality was shown to reflect expansion of private clonotypes at ibrutinib response.

The sample's time point label, in plain terms: approximately 2 years on ibrutinib. About 2 micrograms of genomic DNA were extracted from cryopreserved PBMCs for TCR beta library preparation. High-throughput TCR beta sequencing was performed on longitudinal blood samples from CLL patients receiving ibrutinib monotherapy. Patients were enrolled in a phase 2 open-label single-center ibrutinib monotherapy trial. Comment on this clone: Its binding antigen is unknown. One base away there is no much larger clone; base qualities are not given.

The origin of this receptor is a human donor with chronic lymphocytic leukemia. The sequencing used PBMCs, collected after 24 months of ibrutinib treatment. The chain is assembled from TRBV7-9 and TRBJ2-7; no D segment can be confidently identified. Read as DNA, the sequence is TGTGCCAGCAGCTTAGGTACCGTTGGCGTCTCCTACGAGCAGTACTTC. Its protein product is CASSLGTVGVSYEQYF. Full variable domain (CDR3 extended with the reference TRBV7-9 and TRBJ2-7 proteins): DTGVSQNPRHKITKRGQNVTFRCDPISEHNRLYWYRQTLGQGPEFLTYFQNEAQLEKSRLLSDRFSAERPKGSFSTLEIQRTEQGDSAMYLCASSLGTVGVSYEQYFGPGTRLTVT.